The clone carrying this T cell receptor (beta chain) has at least ten counts. The target antigen is unknown. The sample is drawn from a study of glioma-infiltrating T cells. About the research overall: Glioblastomas were WHO grade IV, sampled at first diagnosis; low-grade were grade II. Target coverage was roughly 4.5- to 11-fold for approximately 1 million blood T cells. General observations from the study: Shared blood CDR3 signature motifs marked patients with low tissue-blood divergence. Tissue-blood divergence was below expectation in non-neoplastic patients, above in gliomas.

From germline, CDR1 is SGHRS and CDR2 YFSETQ. CDR3 length: 12 residues. Trimming pared 0 bases from V and 8 bases from J, leaving 6 bases between. TCR alpha and beta CDR3 regions were amplified from RNA using iRepertoire nested multiplex PCR. A single record per CDR3 protein comes from TCRdb applying MiXCR to the multiplex PCR reads. This repertoire shows fewer than 500,000 distinct CDR3 sequences, approximately 42% found once; its top ten account for around 12%. The material sequenced was glioma tissue, nonneoplastic brain tissue, or PBMCs (not recorded which). The TCR was taken from a human donor with low-grade glioma or glioblastoma, undergoing nonglioma brain surgery, or in good health (not recorded which). The V call is TRBV5-1, the J call TRBJ2-1, with D possibly being TRBD1 or TRBD2 (5 bases each). This chain's CDR3 is CASSLGGYEQFF. DNA of the CDR3: TGCGCCAGCAGCTTGGGGGGGTATGAGCAGTTCTTC.